This T cell receptor beta chain comes out of a study of PD-1 blockade in mismatch repair-deficient tumors. TCRdb keeps only in-frame clones here, not all; method: immunoSEQ multiplex PCR. The sample holds about 84,000 clones, around 85% seen once. The input for sequencing was peripheral blood, taken 12 weeks after starting pembrolizumab. The TCR originated in an adult with mismatch repair-deficient cancer.

CDR3 sequence: CATSRVRTGSYNEQFF. DNA of the CDR3: TGTGCCACCAGCAGAGTTAGGACAGGGAGCTACAATGAGCAGTTCTTC. This chain uses TRBV15 with TRBJ2-1; TRBD1 aligns across 8 bases. CDR1 and CDR2 (germline): LNHNV, YYDKDF (reference sequence). This CDR3 region has 16 residues. After removal of 1 base from V and 3 bases from J, the junction contained 5 bases not matched to a gene.